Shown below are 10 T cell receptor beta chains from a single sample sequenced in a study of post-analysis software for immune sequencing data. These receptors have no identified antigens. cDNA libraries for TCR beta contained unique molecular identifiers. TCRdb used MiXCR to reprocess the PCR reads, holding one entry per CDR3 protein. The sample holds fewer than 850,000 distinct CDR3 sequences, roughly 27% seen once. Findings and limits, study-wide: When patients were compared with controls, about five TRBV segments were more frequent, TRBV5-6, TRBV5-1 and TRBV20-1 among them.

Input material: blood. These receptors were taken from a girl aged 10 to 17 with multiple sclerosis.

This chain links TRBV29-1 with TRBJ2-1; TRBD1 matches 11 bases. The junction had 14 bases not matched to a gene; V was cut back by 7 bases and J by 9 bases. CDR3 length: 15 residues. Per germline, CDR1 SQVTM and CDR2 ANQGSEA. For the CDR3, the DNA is TGCAGCGCAAGAACGGGACAGGGGGGTCCCGGTGAGCAGTTCTTC. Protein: CSARTGQGGPGEQFF.

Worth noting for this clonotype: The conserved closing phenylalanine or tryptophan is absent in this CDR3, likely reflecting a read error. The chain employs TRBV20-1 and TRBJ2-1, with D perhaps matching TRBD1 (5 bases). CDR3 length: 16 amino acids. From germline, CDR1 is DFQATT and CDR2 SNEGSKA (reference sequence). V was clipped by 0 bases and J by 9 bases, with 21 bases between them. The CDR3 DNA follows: TGCAGTGCTAGAGATGGGGCAGGGTCGGTATACTCTGAGCAGTTCTCC. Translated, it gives CSARDGAGSVYSEQFS.

CDR3 sequence (DNA): TGCAGTGCCGCTAGCGGGTCCAAAAACATTCAGTACTTC. Amino acids: CSAASGSKNIQYF. The chain employs TRBV20-1 and TRBJ2-4, with 8 bases fitting TRBD2. V dropped 6 bases and J dropped 2; count of bases not matched to a gene: 3. CDR1 is DFQATT, CDR2 SNEGSKA, per germline (reference sequence). This CDR3 has 13 residues.

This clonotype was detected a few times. CDR3 loop: CSASPAINEQFF. For the CDR3, the DNA is TGCAGTGCTAGTCCAGCCATCAATGAGCAGTTCTTC. The J gene is TRBJ2-1, the V gene TRBV20-1, with no clear D. The CDR3 length is 12 residues. Trimming pared 3 bases from V and 6 bases from J, leaving 9 bases between. Germline-derived CDR1 and CDR2 are DFQATT and SNEGSKA (reference sequence).

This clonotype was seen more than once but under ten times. For the CDR3, the DNA is TGCAGTGCCGGGACTAGCGGGAGCTCCTACAATGAGCAGTTCTTC. Translation: CSAGTSGSSYNEQFF. This chain links TRBV20-1 with TRBJ2-1; 14 bases are shared with TRBD2. With V trimmed by 6 bases and J by 0 bases, 1 base remained unmatched. CDR3 length: 15 amino acids. CDR1 and CDR2 (germline): DFQATT, SNEGSKA (reference sequence).

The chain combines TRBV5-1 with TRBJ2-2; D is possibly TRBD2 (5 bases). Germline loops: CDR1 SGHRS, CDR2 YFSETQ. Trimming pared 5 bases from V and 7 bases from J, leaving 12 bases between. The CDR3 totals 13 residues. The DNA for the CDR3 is TGCGCCAGCAGACCCGGGAATGGCGGGGAGCTGTTTTTT. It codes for CASRPGNGGELFF.

CDR3 region: CASSSAFGAVNQETQYF. The CDR3 nucleotides are TGTGCCAGCAGCTCCGCTTTTGGGGCCGTTAATCAAGAGACCCAGTACTTC. J is TRBJ2-5 and V is TRBV7-9, with D maybe TRBD1 (5 bases). Germline CDR1 and CDR2: SEHNR and FQNEAQ (reference sequence). The CDR3 runs 17 residues. V lost 4 bases and J 2 bases, leaving 20 bases between the germline ends.

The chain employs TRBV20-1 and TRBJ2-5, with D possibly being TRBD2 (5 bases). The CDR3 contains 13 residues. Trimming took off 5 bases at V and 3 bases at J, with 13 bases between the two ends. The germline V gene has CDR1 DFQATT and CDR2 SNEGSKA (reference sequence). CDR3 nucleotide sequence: TGCAGTGCTCCCCCCCCGGGGAAAGAGACCCAGTACTTC. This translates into CSAPPPGKETQYF.

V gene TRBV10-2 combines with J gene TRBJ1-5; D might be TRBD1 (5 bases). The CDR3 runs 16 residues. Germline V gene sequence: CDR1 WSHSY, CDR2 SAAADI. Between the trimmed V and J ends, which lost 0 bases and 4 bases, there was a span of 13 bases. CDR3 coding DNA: TGCGCCAGCAGTGAGTCGAGTGGGGCGAGGAATCAGCCCCAGCATTTT. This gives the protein CASSESSGARNQPQHF.

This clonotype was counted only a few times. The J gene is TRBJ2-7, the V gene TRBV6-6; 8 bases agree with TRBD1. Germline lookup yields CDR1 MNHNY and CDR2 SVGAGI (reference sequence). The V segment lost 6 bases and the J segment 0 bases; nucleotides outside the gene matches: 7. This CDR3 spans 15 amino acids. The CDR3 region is CASRSSGGLSYEQYF. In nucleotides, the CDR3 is TGTGCCAGCAGGTCCTCAGGGGGCCTCTCCTACGAGCAGTACTTC.